A single sample gave rise to the 29 T cell receptor beta chains below, sequenced in a study of T-cell reconstitution after alpha-beta-depleted transplantation in children. Broader study findings: Once a year had passed after transplant, T-cell counts and diversity came mostly from newly produced T cells.

TCRbeta library construction was performed incorporating unique molecular identifiers. One entry per CDR3 protein results from TCRdb running MiXCR on the PCR reads. The data hold hundreds of thousands of distinct CDR3 sequences, with 7.5% to 9% observed a single time. Their cognate antigens are unknown. This specimen consisted of peripheral blood, obtained 360 days after TCRalphabeta/CD19-depleted stem cell transplant. The source of these receptors is a female patient between 2 and 15 years old who had a stem cell transplant for Fanconi anemia, so the T cells may come from the graft donor.

The chain is built from TRBV2 and TRBJ2-5, with 12 positions matching TRBD2. V shed 6 bases, J shed 0 bases, and the junction held 8 bases outside the gene matches. The CDR3 has 17 amino acids. Germline V gene sequence: CDR1 SNHLY, CDR2 FYNNEI. CDR3 coding DNA: TGTGCCAGCAGCAAACCGGGACTAGCGGGCTACCAAGAGACCCAGTACTTC. It specifies CASSKPGLAGYQETQYF. Based on the CDR3 plus reference TRBV2 and TRBJ2-5, the full variable domain is EPEVTQTPSHQVTQMGQEVILRCVPISNHLYFYWYRQILGQKVEFLVSFYNNEISEKSEIFDDQFSVERPDGSNFTLKIRSTKLEDSAMYFCASSKPGLAGYQETQYFGPGTRLLVL.

This clonotype was recorded at least ten times. The chain combines TRBV20-1 with TRBJ2-2; a weak D match, TRBD2 (6 bases). Germline loops: CDR1 DFQATT, CDR2 SNEGSKA (reference sequence). The CDR3 has 14 residues. Trimming removed 3 bases from V and 1 base from J, with 9 bases in between. CDR3 bases: TGCAGTGCTAGCCGACTAGTGAACACCGGGGAGCTGTTTTTT. Translated, it gives CSASRLVNTGELFF.

The V gene is TRBV30, the J gene TRBJ2-3, with TRBD2 matching over 10 bases. This CDR3 has 16 residues. CDR1 is GTSNPN and CDR2 is SVGIG in the germline V gene (reference sequence). V gave up 1 base and J gave up 3 bases; unmatched junction bases: 7. CDR3 region: CAWSGGASGSTDTQYF. Written as DNA, the CDR3 is TGTGCCTGGAGTGGCGGGGCTAGCGGGAGTACAGATACGCAGTATTTT.

In its sample, this clonotype was seen many times. The V gene is TRBV29-1, the J gene TRBJ1-2; the match to TRBD1 covers 9 bases. Losses at the gene ends were 3 bases for V and 8 bases for J; bases not matched to a gene: 19. From germline, CDR1 is SQVTM and CDR2 ANQGSEA. This CDR3 has 17 amino acids. The CDR3 DNA reads as TGCAGCGTTGATTCTTCACAGGGACAGGGAGGATTTTGGGGCTACACCTTC. Translation: CSVDSSQGQGGFWGYTF. The whole variable domain, remainder taken from reference TRBV29-1 and TRBJ1-2, is SAVISQKPSRDICQRGTSLTIQCQVDSQVTMMFWYRQQPGQSLTLIATANQGSEATYESGFVIDKFPISRPNLTFSTLTVSNMSPEDSSIYLCSVDSSQGQGGFWGYTFGSGTRLTVV.

This clonotype was found a few times. V usage is TRBV20-1 and J usage is TRBJ1-1, with a possible D match to TRBD1 (5 bases). The germline CDR1 and CDR2 sequences are DFQATT and SNEGSKA (reference sequence). Trimming stripped 1 base from V and 7 bases from J, with 7 bases between. This CDR3 spans 11 amino acids. The CDR3 loop reads CSARAGVEAFF. DNA of the CDR3: TGCAGTGCTAGAGCGGGGGTTGAAGCTTTCTTT.

Ten or more counts support this clonotype. The chain is built from TRBV25-1 and TRBJ1-3; D may be TRBD1 (6 bases). Trimming pared 11 bases from V and 0 bases from J, leaving 17 bases between. The CDR3 is 15 amino acids. From germline, CDR1 is MGHDK and CDR2 SYGVNS. The CDR3 loop reads CAAQGVGFSGNTIYF. The CDR3 nucleotides are TGTGCCGCACAGGGAGTGGGATTCTCTGGAAACACCATATATTTT. The full variable domain, in which reference TRBV25-1 and TRBJ1-3 provide the parts outside the CDR3, is EADIYQTPRYLVIGTGKKITLECSQTMGHDKMYWYQQDPGMELHLIHYSYGVNSTEKGDLSSESTVSRIRTEHFPLTLESARPSHTSQYLCAAQGVGFSGNTIYFGEGSWLTVV.

Many counts were recorded for this clonotype. The chain joins TRBV12-3 or TRBV12-4 to TRBJ2-7; 7 bases are shared with TRBD1. This CDR3 contains 15 residues. V shed 5 bases, J shed 0 bases, and the junction held 7 bases outside the gene matches. The CDR3 bases are TGTGCCAGCAGTGGCCTCCGGGACAGCTCCTACGAGCAGTACTTC. Translation: CASSGLRDSSYEQYF.

Remarks on this clonotype: A much more abundant neighbour one base away suggests this may be a read error. The chain is built from TRBV14 and TRBJ2-1, with TRBD1 matching over 9 bases. The CDR3 is 14 residues long. CDR1 and CDR2 from the germline V gene are SGHDN and FVKESK. CDR3 sequence reads: CASSLADRGDEQLF. CDR3 in DNA: TGTGCCAGCAGCCTGGCGGACAGGGGTGATGAGCAGTTGTTC.

This clonotype has ten or more counts. J is TRBJ1-2 and V is TRBV29-1, with D unclear. CDR1 and CDR2 (germline): SQVTM, ANQGSEA. This CDR3 region has 10 residues. The V end was cut by 1 base, the J end by 5 bases, with 2 bases between. CDR3 nucleotide sequence: TGCAGCGTTGAAGCATATGGCTACACCTTC. Residues: CSVEAYGYTF. Using reference TRBV29-1 and TRBJ1-2 for the parts outside the CDR3, the full variable domain is SAVISQKPSRDICQRGTSLTIQCQVDSQVTMMFWYRQQPGQSLTLIATANQGSEATYESGFVIDKFPISRPNLTFSTLTVSNMSPEDSSIYLCSVEAYGYTFGSGTRLTVV.

This chain joins TRBV5-1 and TRBJ2-6; no clear D gene. Between the trimmed V and J ends, which lost 5 bases and 0 bases, there was a span of 9 bases. This CDR3 has 15 residues. Germline V gives CDR1 SGHRS, CDR2 YFSETQ. CDR3 sequence reads: CASSTGNSGANVLTF. CDR3 nucleotides: TGCGCCAGCAGTACGGGCAACTCTGGGGCCAACGTCCTGACTTTC.

This clonotype came up many times. This chain joins TRBV20-1 and TRBJ2-7; 7 bases align to TRBD1. CDR3 length equals 15 residues. V shed 4 bases, J shed 4 bases, and the junction held 13 bases outside the gene matches. CDR1 DFQATT and CDR2 SNEGSKA come from the germline V gene (reference sequence). This CDR3 is CSAIGRDRVTYEQYF. The CDR3 bases are TGCAGTGCTATAGGCCGGGACAGAGTGACATACGAGCAGTACTTC.

The J gene is TRBJ2-3, the V gene TRBV11-3, with D possibly being TRBD1 or TRBD2 (5 bases each). The germline V and J ends were trimmed by 4 bases and 7 bases, with 15 bases remaining between them. The germline V gene has CDR1 SGHNT and CDR2 YENEEA. CDR3 length: 14 amino acids. This CDR3 reads CASSSPQGDHTQYF. As DNA, the CDR3 is TGTGCCAGCAGCTCCCCCCAAGGGGACCATACGCAGTATTTT. Variable domain in full (rest from reference TRBV11-3 and TRBJ2-3): EAGVVQSPRYKIIEKKQPVAFWCNPISGHNTLYWYLQNLGQGPELLIRYENEEAVDDSQLPKDRFSAERLKGVDSTLKIQPAELGDSAVYLCASSSPQGDHTQYFGPGTRLTVL.

This clonotype appeared many times. The V gene is TRBV7-9, the J gene TRBJ1-6; D ambiguous. This CDR3 has 14 amino acids. V was trimmed by 2 bases and J by 7 bases, leaving 9 bases between them. The V gene's germline CDR1 is SEHNR and CDR2 FQNEAQ (reference sequence). CDR3 in amino acids: CASSLLTPNSPLHF. The CDR3 DNA reads TGTGCCAGCAGCTTACTAACTCCCAATTCACCCCTCCACTTT. Looking up the rest from reference TRBV7-9 and TRBJ1-6 gives the full variable domain: DTGVSQNPRHKITKRGQNVTFRCDPISEHNRLYWYRQTLGQGPEFLTYFQNEAQLEKSRLLSDRFSAERPKGSFSTLEIQRTEQGDSAMYLCASSLLTPNSPLHFGNGTRLTVT.

This clonotype was picked up many times. This rearrangement joins TRBV5-1 to TRBJ2-6; D remains unclear. Trimming took off 0 bases at V and 0 bases at J, with 16 bases between the two ends. Germline V gene sequence: CDR1 SGHRS, CDR2 YFSETQ. The CDR3 sequence is 19 residues long. CDR3 sequence reads: CASSLGGLGRISGANVLTF. CDR3 coding DNA: TGCGCCAGCAGCTTGGGTGGCCTGGGCAGGATCTCTGGGGCCAACGTCCTGACTTTC.

This clonotype was recorded at least ten times. The chain joins TRBV20-1 to TRBJ2-3; 13 nucleotides align to TRBD2. The CDR3 totals 18 residues. The germline V gene has CDR1 DFQATT and CDR2 SNEGSKA (reference sequence). V shed 0 bases, J shed 2 bases, and the junction held 8 bases outside the gene matches. The CDR3 is CSARDPRTSGSSTDTQYF. The CDR3 DNA reads TGCAGTGCTAGAGATCCCAGGACTAGCGGGAGTTCCACAGATACGCAGTATTTT.

At least ten counts were recorded for this clonotype. This chain joins TRBV14 and TRBJ2-2; the D gene is possibly TRBD2 (6 bases). CDR1 and CDR2 from the germline V gene are SGHDN and FVKESK. This CDR3 contains 16 residues. Deletions cut 6 bases from V and 0 bases from J, with 14 bases between. CDR3 DNA: TGTGCCAGCAGGCGGGGAGCTAGCGCGAACACCGGGGAGCTGTTTTTT. Residues: CASRRGASANTGELFF.

This clonotype was seen at least ten times. This chain uses TRBV20-1 with TRBJ2-5; TRBD2 is a possible D gene (5 bases). The V gene's germline CDR1 is DFQATT and CDR2 SNEGSKA (reference sequence). V was cut by 3 bases and J by 0 bases, with 14 bases left in between. The CDR3 covers 15 residues. CDR3: CSARDSRFYQETQYF. As DNA, the CDR3 is TGCAGTGCTAGGGACTCCAGGTTTTACCAAGAGACCCAGTACTTC.

This clonotype has ten or more counts. This chain uses TRBV12-3 or TRBV12-4 with TRBJ1-4, with TRBD1 as a possible D gene (6 bases). V lost 8 bases and J 4 bases, leaving 11 bases between the germline ends. The CDR3 sequence is 13 residues long. The CDR3: CASRRGSNEKLFF. The CDR3 coding sequence is TGTGCCAGCCGGAGGGGGAGTAATGAAAAACTGTTTTTT.

This clonotype was found many times. This chain joins TRBV7-6 and TRBJ2-1, with D possibly being TRBD2 (6 bases). CDR1 and CDR2 from the germline V gene are SGHVS and FNYEAQ. V was shortened by 0 bases and J by 5 bases, with 11 bases between the two germline ends. The CDR3 sequence is 15 residues long. CDR3 in amino acids: CASSLASGADNEQFF. CDR3 sequence (DNA): TGTGCCAGCAGCTTAGCGTCGGGAGCGGACAATGAGCAGTTCTTC.

This clonotype was seen a few times. One junction end disagrees with the germline gene, perhaps due to a read error. This chain uses TRBV18 with TRBJ1-1, with 7 bases that match TRBD1. CDR3 size: 13 residues. Per the germline V gene, CDR1 is KGHSH and CDR2 is LQKENI. The CDR3 spells CASSPLEGTAAFF. CDR3 bases: TGTGCCAGTTCACCGCTTGAGGGGACAGCAGCTTTCTTT. The full variable domain, with the rest looked up from reference TRBV18 and TRBJ1-1, is NAGVMQNPRHLVRRRGQEARLRCSPMKGHSHVYWYRQLPEEGLKFMVYLQKENIIDESGMPKERFSAEFPKEGPSILRIQQVVRGDSAAYFCASSPLEGTAAFFGQGTRLTVV.

This clonotype was counted at least ten times. The chain combines TRBV28 with TRBJ2-5; 7 bases are shared with TRBD1. Germline values: CDR1 MDHEN, CDR2 SYDVKM. The CDR3 has 15 residues. The V and J ends lost 6 bases and 4 bases, in that order; junction bases with no gene match: 11. For the CDR3, the DNA is TGTGCCAGCAGATATCACAGGGGTAGTGGAGAGACCCAGTACTTC. It encodes CASRYHRGSGETQYF.

The chain has TRBV7-2 and TRBJ2-7; 9 bases line up with TRBD2. The V segment lost 5 bases and the J segment 5 bases; nucleotides outside the gene matches: 13. Germline CDR1 reads SGHTA; CDR2 reads FQGNSA. This CDR3 contains 16 residues. The CDR3 region has the DNA TGTGCCAGCAGCCGAGACAGCGGGGGGCTCCCGAACGAGCAGTACTTC. This sequence encodes CASSRDSGGLPNEQYF.

This clonotype was seen many times. The chain recombines TRBV20-1 with TRBJ2-3; no reliable D call. From germline, CDR1 is DFQATT and CDR2 SNEGSKA (reference sequence). The length of the CDR3 is 13 residues. V lost 3 bases and J 3 bases, leaving 10 bases between the germline ends. The CDR3 here is CSASPGATDTQYF. For the CDR3, the DNA is TGCAGTGCTAGTCCCGGCGCGACAGATACGCAGTATTTT.

This chain uses TRBV30 with TRBJ2-3, with D unclear. CDR1 GTSNPN and CDR2 SVGIG come from the germline V gene (reference sequence). Trimming left V 3 bases short and J 1 base short, with 5 bases between. This CDR3 is 12 amino acids long. The CDR3 DNA reads as TGTGCCTGGAGGTGGGGCACAGATACGCAGTATTTT. Amino acids: CAWRWGTDTQYF. Complete variable domain (other parts from reference TRBV30 and TRBJ2-3): SQTIHQWPATLVQPVGSPLSLECTVEGTSNPNLYWYRQAAGRGLQLLFYSVGIGQISSEVPQNLSASRPQDRQFILSSKKLLLSDSGFYLCAWRWGTDTQYFGPGTRLTVL.

This clonotype was counted at least ten times. This chain links TRBV14 with TRBJ2-1; D remains ambiguous. V gave up 0 bases and J gave up 0 bases, with 6 bases separating them. The CDR3 sequence is 15 residues long. The germline gives CDR1 SGHDN, CDR2 FVKESK. The CDR3 bases are TGTGCCAGCAGCCAAGATTTCAGCTCCTACAATGAGCAGTTCTTC. It is translated as CASSQDFSSYNEQFF.

This sequence joins TRBV7-9 and TRBJ2-1, with D unclear. The V end lost 2 bases, the J end lost 6 bases, and 11 bases lay between the germline ends. The CDR3 consists of 14 residues. The germline CDR1 and CDR2 sequences are SEHNR and FQNEAQ (reference sequence). The CDR3 region is CASSLIIAGNEQFF. The CDR3 region has the DNA TGTGCCAGCAGCTTAATTATAGCCGGCAATGAGCAGTTCTTC.

This clonotype has ten or more counts. This sequence joins TRBV7-3 and TRBJ1-1; the match to TRBD1 covers 8 bases. The junction had 9 bases not matched to a gene; V was cut back by 5 bases and J by 4 bases. The CDR3 is 15 residues long. Germline CDR1 reads SGHTA; CDR2 reads FQGTGA. The DNA for the CDR3 is TGTGCCAGCAGCCCCCGGAGGACAGGGACCACTGAAGCTTTCTTT. Its protein product is CASSPRRTGTTEAFF.

This clonotype was recorded at least ten times. This sequence joins TRBV12-3 or TRBV12-4 and TRBJ2-5, with D perhaps matching TRBD1 (5 bases). This CDR3 is built from 17 residues. V was cut by 6 bases and J by 0 bases, with 20 bases left in between. The CDR3 reads CASSSTDSLKYQETQYF. The CDR3 coding sequence is TGTGCCAGCAGCTCAACCGACAGCCTAAAGTACCAAGAGACCCAGTACTTC.

There are many counts of this clonotype. The CDR3 DNA is TGCAGTGCTAGGTCGCTTACCGATTCCGTGAACACTGAAGCTTTCTTT. This gives the protein CSARSLTDSVNTEAFF. The chain recombines TRBV20-1 with TRBJ1-1; D gene unclear. Germline CDR1 and CDR2: DFQATT and SNEGSKA (reference sequence). The length of the CDR3 is 16 residues. V was cut by 3 bases and J by 0 bases, with 17 bases left in between.